This T cell receptor beta chain was sequenced during a study of T cells expressing NK-cell markers. The CDR3 spans 16 residues. TCRdb reworked the 5' RACE reads into one entry per CDR3 protein, no DNA. This sample contains about 110,000 distinct CDR3 sequences. The sequence derives from a woman aged 18-70 years in good health. The sample comprised blood T cells: a sorted CD56 or NKG2C T cell subset, CD4+ or CD8+ T cells, or bulk PBMC T cells (not recorded which). V gene TRBV12-3 or TRBV12-4 combines with J gene TRBJ1-5; the D gene TCRdb calls, TRBD1, cannot be checked with no DNA. CDR3 sequence: CASSLSRGLMDQPQHF.